These 30 T cell receptor beta chains came from one sample sequenced in a study of T-cell memory formation after mild COVID-19. TCRdb redid the calling of the 5' RACE reads with MiXCR, one entry per CDR3 protein. Among approximately 250,000 distinct CDR3 sequences listed, over 15% were seen once. The specimen was PBMCs or a T cell subset sorted from them (not recorded which). The source is a young man who had mild COVID-19 (a few samples of this study predate the infection). Cell type and time point are not known.

This clonotype was counted many times. J is TRBJ2-3 and V is TRBV9; D gene unclear. CDR3 size: 14 residues. The V gene lost 4 bases and the J gene lost 1 base, with 10 bases spanning the gap. CDR1 and CDR2 (germline): SGDLS, YYNGEE. In DNA, the CDR3 is TGTGCCAGCAGCCCCTTTCAGGGCACAGATACGCAGTATTTT. Its translation is CASSPFQGTDTQYF.

The sample holds a few counts of this clonotype. V and J are TRBV24-1 and TRBJ2-1, with D unclear. Trimming stripped 6 bases from V and 8 bases from J, with 7 bases between. Per the germline V gene, CDR1 is KGHDR and CDR2 is SFDVKD. The CDR3 covers 11 residues. The CDR3 loop is CATSPGHEQFF. The CDR3 nucleotides are TGTGCCACCAGTCCTGGACATGAGCAGTTCTTC.

V is TRBV4-3 and J is TRBJ2-7, with 11 bases aligning to TRBD2. Germline-derived CDR1 and CDR2 are LGHNA and YSLEER. Germline trimming cut 5 bases from V and 6 bases from J; bases unmatched to any gene: 6. CDR3 length: 14 residues. The CDR3 reads CASSVGLAESEQYF. The CDR3 DNA reads TGCGCCAGCAGCGTGGGACTAGCGGAAAGCGAGCAGTACTTC.

This clonotype has more than one count but fewer than ten. The chain links TRBV11-1 to TRBJ2-5, with TRBD1 matching 8 bases. Germline loops: CDR1 SGHAT, CDR2 FQDESV (reference sequence). V dropped 5 bases and J dropped 2; count of bases not matched to a gene: 4. This CDR3 comprises 14 residues. Here the CDR3 reads CASSLNRGQETQYF. CDR3 sequence (DNA): TGTGCCAGCAGCCTCAACAGGGGGCAAGAGACCCAGTACTTC.

The J gene is TRBJ2-7, the V gene TRBV2; D ambiguous. This CDR3 spans 10 amino acids. The V and J ends lost 5 bases and 7 bases respectively, with 6 bases between them. CDR1 is SNHLY and CDR2 is FYNNEI in the germline V gene. CDR3 bases: TGTGCCAGCAGTTACATGGAGCAGTACGTC. Its protein is CASSYMEQYV.

This clonotype was seen a handful of times. This CDR3 is CASTPRGRITDTQYF. Here the CDR3 DNA reads TGTGCCAGCACTCCCCGTGGCAGGATCACAGATACGCAGTATTTT. The chain couples TRBV12-3 or TRBV12-4 to TRBJ2-3, with unresolved D. With 7 bases removed from V and 2 bases from J, the gap between germline ends came to 16 bases. The CDR3 is 15 amino acids.

The chain couples TRBV4-3 to TRBJ1-1; a weak D match, TRBD1 (5 bases). Between the trimmed V and J ends, which lost 4 bases and 7 bases, there was a span of 16 bases. The germline V gene encodes CDR1 LGHNA and CDR2 YSLEER. CDR3 length: 14 residues. CDR3 DNA: TGCGCCAGCAGCCCCTTTGGGGGTGAGGGTGAAGCTTTCTTT. Translation: CASSPFGGEGEAFF.

In its sample, this clonotype was seen a few times. This chain connects TRBV29-1 to TRBJ2-5; unclear D gene. Trimming pared 7 bases from V and 5 bases from J, leaving 11 bases between. Germline V lookup: CDR1 SQVTM, CDR2 ANQGSEA. This CDR3 has 11 residues. As DNA, the CDR3 is TGCAGCGCTCGCCCCGGGGAGACCCAGTACTTC. It encodes CSARPGETQYF.

This CDR3 reads CASSLTSGGVRHYEQFF. CDR3 DNA sequence: TGTGCCAGCAGCTTAACTAGCGGGGGGGTCCGTCACTATGAGCAGTTCTTC. The chain carries TRBV7-2 and TRBJ2-1, with 13 bases identical to TRBD2. This CDR3 is 17 amino acids long. Germline CDR1 SGHTA, CDR2 FQGNSA. V was pared by 2 bases and J by 8 bases, with 9 bases of the junction left unmatched. The full variable domain, completed using reference TRBV7-2 and TRBJ2-1, is GAGVSQSPSNKVTEKGKDVELRCDPISGHTALYWYRQSLGQGLEFLIYFQGNSAPDKSGLPSDRFSAERTGGSVSTLTIQRTQQEDSAVYLCASSLTSGGVRHYEQFFGPGTRLTVL.

The chain is built from TRBV7-2 and TRBJ2-5; D may correspond to TRBD1 or TRBD2 (7 bases each). Trimming removed 5 bases at V and 10 bases at J, with 23 bases between. There are 15 residues in the CDR3. Germline CDR1 is SGHTA and CDR2 is FQGNSA. As DNA, the CDR3 is TGTGCCAGCAGCACTCAGGGGGGGGGTTATTCTGGCCAGTACTTC. Its translation: CASSTQGGGYSGQYF.

J is TRBJ2-3 and V is TRBV7-9; possible D gene TRBD2, 6 bases. The V gene's germline CDR1 is SEHNR and CDR2 FQNEAQ (reference sequence). V lost 4 bases and J 0 bases, leaving 11 bases between the germline ends. The CDR3 is 15 amino acids. CDR3 sequence (DNA): TGTGCCAGCAGCTCTAGCGTAACTAGCACAGATACGCAGTATTTT. This gives the protein CASSSSVTSTDTQYF.

This clonotype was observed a handful of times. The chain uses TRBV29-1 and TRBJ2-1; D unresolved. Germline CDR1 is SQVTM and CDR2 is ANQGSEA. The CDR3 totals 14 residues. CDR3 bases: TGCTCCCGTATGGTGGACCAAAACTACAATGAGCAGTTCTTC. Residues: CSRMVDQNYNEQFF.

This clonotype has a handful of counts. The rearrangement joins TRBV29-1 to TRBJ2-5; 14 bases agree with TRBD2. Germline CDR1 reads SQVTM; CDR2 reads ANQGSEA. CDR3 length equals 14 residues. Unmatched junction bases numbered 6, after V lost 7 bases and J lost 5 bases. The CDR3 bases are TGCAGCGCCCAGGGACTAGCGGGAGTGGAGACCCAGTACTTC. This gives the protein CSAQGLAGVETQYF.

The gene calls are TRBV6-5 and TRBJ2-1; unclear D gene. The V end was cut by 6 bases, the J end by 1 base, with 13 bases between. The CDR3 is made up of 15 amino acids. Germline-derived CDR1 and CDR2 are MNHEY and SVGAGI. The CDR3 sequence: CASRLDFTSYNEQFF. CDR3 DNA: TGTGCCAGCAGGCTCGATTTTACTTCCTACAATGAGCAGTTCTTC.

This clonotype was detected a few times. J is TRBJ2-5 and V is TRBV12-3 or TRBV12-4; D is unresolved. The CDR3 covers 12 residues. The V and J ends lost 6 bases and 5 bases respectively, with 10 bases between them. CDR3 region: CASSGLSETQYF. In DNA, the CDR3 is TGTGCCAGCAGCGGGTTATCGGAGACCCAGTACTTC.

V usage is TRBV6-2 or TRBV6-3 and J usage is TRBJ1-6; 10 nucleotides align to TRBD1. This CDR3 contains 15 residues. The junction had 10 bases not matched to a gene; V was cut back by 5 bases and J by 12 bases. Per the germline V gene, CDR1 is MNHEY and CDR2 is SVGEGT. The CDR3 DNA sequence: TGTGCCAGCAGTCTTCCGGGACAGGGGATCTTACCCCTCCACTTT. Amino acid sequence: CASSLPGQGILPLHF.

The rearrangement links TRBV12-3 or TRBV12-4 to TRBJ1-1; TRBD1 aligns across 8 bases. J gave up 1 base and V 5 bases, and 12 bases lay outside the gene matches. CDR3 length: 17 residues. In DNA form, the CDR3 reads TGTGCCAGCAGTGACAGGGGCGTGGGTGGAGGGAACACTGAAGCTTTCTTT. Its translation: CASSDRGVGGGNTEAFF.

The J gene is TRBJ2-1, the V gene TRBV20-1, with a weak D call TRBD2 (6 bases). Trimming took off 6 bases at V and 6 bases at J, with 18 bases between the two ends. CDR1 is DFQATT, CDR2 SNEGSKA, per germline (reference sequence). This CDR3 region has 14 residues. The CDR3 sequence is CSAYGASEGNEQFF. The CDR3 bases are TGCAGTGCCTATGGGGCTAGCGAGGGCAATGAGCAGTTCTTC.

This clonotype has more than one count but fewer than ten. The chain recombines TRBV20-1 with TRBJ2-3, with a tentative D call TRBD1 (5 bases). Trimming cost V 6 bases and J 2 bases, with 12 bases left between them. The CDR3 totals 13 residues. Germline V gene lookup returns CDR1 DFQATT and CDR2 SNEGSKA (reference sequence). The DNA of the CDR3 is TGCAGTGCCAAGGGGCCAAACACAGATACGCAGTATTTT. This sequence encodes CSAKGPNTDTQYF.

V gene TRBV4-1 combines with J gene TRBJ2-1; D might be TRBD1 (6 bases). CDR3 length: 15 residues. Germline V lookup: CDR1 MGHRA, CDR2 YSYEKL. The V end lost 5 bases, the J end lost 8 bases, and 19 bases lay between the germline ends. For the CDR3, the DNA is TGCGCCAGCAGCTACCGGGACACGTTAAGGGATGAGCAGTTCTTC. The encoded protein is CASSYRDTLRDEQFF.

V usage is TRBV9 and J usage is TRBJ1-1; possibly TRBD1 for D (5 bases). Deletions cut 6 bases from V and 7 bases from J, with 22 bases between. CDR3 length: 15 residues. Germline V gives CDR1 SGDLS, CDR2 YYNGEE. The chain's CDR3 is CASTSEYDSGDEAFF. The DNA for the CDR3 is TGTGCCAGCACAAGTGAATATGACAGTGGAGATGAAGCTTTCTTT.

The chain uses TRBV7-9 and TRBJ1-2; a possible D gene is TRBD1 (6 bases). Germline values: CDR1 SEHNR, CDR2 FQNEAQ (reference sequence). CDR3 size: 15 residues. V shed 5 bases and J shed 3 bases, with 16 bases lying between them. The CDR3 region has the DNA TGTGCCAGCAGCACCCGAGGGGGGTTGGACTATGGCTACACCTTC. Translation: CASSTRGGLDYGYTF.

The sample holds a few counts of this clonotype. The chain links TRBV12-3 or TRBV12-4 to TRBJ2-7, with 7 bases identical to TRBD1. The CDR3 runs 13 residues. V shed 5 bases, J shed 9 bases, and the junction held 10 bases outside the gene matches. For the CDR3, the DNA is TGTGCCAGCAGTACCGACAGGGCCCAACGGCAGTACGTC. Its translation is CASSTDRAQRQYV.

This clonotype has more than one count but fewer than ten. CDR3 residues: CASKGAGTGELFF. The CDR3 DNA follows: TGTGCCAGCAAAGGGGCTGGGACCGGGGAGCTGTTTTTT. The rearrangement joins TRBV12-3 or TRBV12-4 to TRBJ2-2, with D tentatively TRBD1 (5 bases). The CDR3 contains 13 residues. The V and J ends lost 7 bases and 5 bases respectively, with 11 bases between them.

This clonotype was detected only a few times. This sequence joins TRBV10-3 and TRBJ2-3, with 7 bases that match TRBD2. The CDR3 extends over 11 amino acids. Germline CDR1 and CDR2: ENHRY and SYGVKD. With V trimmed by 7 bases and J by 14 bases, 9 bases remained unmatched. CDR3 residues: CAITSGATVYF. The DNA of the CDR3 is TGTGCCATCACTAGCGGTGCCACCGTGTATTTT.

This clonotype has only a few counts. The rearrangement joins TRBV29-1 to TRBJ2-7; possibly TRBD1 or TRBD2 for D (5 bases each). CDR1 and CDR2 (germline): SQVTM, ANQGSEA. Trimming took off 2 bases at V and 3 bases at J, with 14 bases between the two ends. This CDR3 comprises 14 residues. The CDR3 DNA reads TGCAGCGTTGAACAGGGAGTCGGTGGCTACGAGCAGTACTTC. It is translated as CSVEQGVGGYEQYF.

This clonotype was detected many times. The chain has TRBV5-1 and TRBJ2-1; D remains ambiguous. The V gene's germline CDR1 is SGHRS and CDR2 YFSETQ. The length of the CDR3 is 14 residues. Trimming pared 4 bases from V and 7 bases from J, leaving 15 bases between. CDR3 nucleotides: TGCGCCAGCAGCCCGCTATTTGGGTATAATGAGCAGTTCTTC. It translates to CASSPLFGYNEQFF.

This clonotype has more than one count but fewer than ten. The CDR3 region has the DNA TGCAGTGCTAGAGTACAGGTCCCGCCGAACATTCAGTACTTC. Encoded protein: CSARVQVPPNIQYF. The chain links TRBV20-1 to TRBJ2-4, with D tentatively TRBD1 (5 bases). Trimming cost V 1 base and J 7 bases, with 14 bases left between them. This CDR3 has 14 residues. Germline assignment: CDR1 DFQATT and CDR2 SNEGSKA (reference sequence).

This chain uses TRBV7-2 with TRBJ2-4; D is ambiguous. Germline loops: CDR1 SGHTA, CDR2 FQGNSA. V shed 1 base and J shed 8 bases, with 9 bases lying between them. The CDR3 runs to 13 residues. CDR3 DNA sequence: TGTGCCAGCAGCTTAGTTTGGGTAGACATTCAGTACTTC. Protein sequence: CASSLVWVDIQYF. The full variable domain, its missing parts supplied by reference TRBV7-2 and TRBJ2-4, is GAGVSQSPSNKVTEKGKDVELRCDPISGHTALYWYRQSLGQGLEFLIYFQGNSAPDKSGLPSDRFSAERTGGSVSTLTIQRTQQEDSAVYLCASSLVWVDIQYFGAGTRLSVL.

The chain recombines TRBV20-1 with TRBJ2-5; D possibly corresponds to TRBD1 (5 bases). There are 14 residues in the CDR3. With 0 bases removed from V and 5 bases from J, the gap between germline ends came to 13 bases. Germline lookup yields CDR1 DFQATT and CDR2 SNEGSKA (reference sequence). The CDR3 region is CSARDPTAGETQYF. CDR3 coding DNA: TGCAGTGCTAGAGACCCGACAGCCGGGGAGACCCAGTACTTC.